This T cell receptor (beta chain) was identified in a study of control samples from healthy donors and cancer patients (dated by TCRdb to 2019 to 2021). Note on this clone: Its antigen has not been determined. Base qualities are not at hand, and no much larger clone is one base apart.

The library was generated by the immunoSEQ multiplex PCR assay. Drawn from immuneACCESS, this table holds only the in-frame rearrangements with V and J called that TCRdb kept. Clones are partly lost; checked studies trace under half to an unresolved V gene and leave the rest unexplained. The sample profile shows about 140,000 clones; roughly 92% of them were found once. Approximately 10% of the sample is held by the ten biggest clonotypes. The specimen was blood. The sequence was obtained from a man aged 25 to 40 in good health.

The DNA sequence reads TGTGCCTGGACCCTGGGACAGGGCTACGAGCAGTACTTC. It translates to CAWTLGQGYEQYF. The V gene is TRBV30 and the J gene is TRBJ2-7; 9 bases in the junction line up with TRBD1. Trimming removed 4 bases from V and 3 bases from J; the gene matches leave 4 bases unexplained. Spanning cysteine to phenylalanine, the CDR3 consists of 13 amino acids. The entry retains the CDR3 DNA only, 39 bases that are in frame from base 1. Based on the germline V gene (reference sequence), the CDR1 and CDR2 sequences are GTSNPN and SVGIG.